The TCR beta chain described here comes from a study of blood T cell repertoires in COVID-19. Study background: Samples representing acute and convalescent COVID-19 were sourced from the United States, Italy and Spain.

Some clones are missing from TCRdb's copy, which holds only in-frame ones; the method was immunoSEQ multiplex PCR. This sample has about 110,000 clones; 75% to 90% occur once, and the top ten carry 5.5% to 8.5%. V lost 1 base, J lost 4 bases, and 14 bases lay in between. CDR1 SGHDT and CDR2 YYEEEE come from the germline V gene. This CDR3 spans 15 amino acids. The sequencing sample was made of peripheral blood. The V gene is TRBV5-6, the J gene TRBJ1-2, with a weak D call TRBD1 (5 bases). The receptor comes from a woman aged 45-65 years with acute or convalescent COVID-19. CDR3 region: CASSLRSSGFYGYTF. For the CDR3, the DNA is TGTGCCAGCAGCTTGCGGTCGTCAGGGTTCTATGGCTACACCTTC.